This TCR beta chain is drawn from a study of blood T cell repertoires in COVID-19. Study information: Acute and convalescent COVID-19 samples came from the United States, Italy and Spain. Nucleic acid was either cDNA or gDNA, and it came from T cells, B-cell-depleted T cells, or PBMCs.

The Seattle site enrolled patients during active infection and followed them longitudinally. This CDR3 is 13 amino acids long. The V gene end was trimmed by 8 bases and the J gene end by 9 bases; junction bases not matched to a gene: 4. The germline V gene has CDR1 SNHLY and CDR2 FYNNEI. Original handling: The authors estimated nucleated cell counts from reference gene primer amplification. Sequenced by immunoSEQ multiplex PCR; TCRdb stores in-frame clones only, minus some. The V and J calls and clone size come from that table; D and trimming were worked out from the DNA. The sample includes 100,000 to 150,000 clones, roughly 90% of them seen just once.

This receptor was taken from a man in his sixties with COVID-19, enrolled during active disease. The sequenced sample consisted of peripheral blood. This rearrangement joins TRBV2 to TRBJ1-6; the match to TRBD1 covers 10 bases. The CDR3 DNA is TGTGCCAGCGGGACAGGGGAAGGTTCACCCCTCCACTTT. This sequence encodes CASGTGEGSPLHF.